Each of the 2 T cell receptor beta chains below was sequenced from the same sample in a study of CD4 T cells in relation to SARS-CoV-2 and coronaviruses. TCRdb's copy holds only in-frame clones and misses some; the assay was immunoSEQ multiplex PCR. The top ten hold more than 9% of the sample, which has 25,000 to 35,000 clones, around 72% seen once. No cognate antigen is known for these TCRs. Before the COVID-19 pandemic, during about 2010-2019, CD4+ T cells were taken from unexposed donors. After 10 to 11 days of culture, CD4+ T cells were isolated. The sequenced sample consisted of CD4+ T cells from PBMCs, cultured in vitro. Receptor source: a human donor in good health.

This clone was observed a single time. The J gene is TRBJ1-2, the V gene TRBV7-9; D unresolved. Trimming took off 3 bases at V and 4 bases at J, with 12 bases between the two ends. CDR3 length equals 14 residues. Germline CDR1 is SEHNR and CDR2 is FQNEAQ (reference sequence). This chain's CDR3 is CASSLITPSYGYTF. The CDR3 nucleotides are TGTGCCAGCAGCTTGATCACTCCATCCTATGGCTACACCTTC.

The CDR3 nucleotides are TGTGCCAGCAGTGAAGAACAGGGCGGCACTGAAGCTTTCTTT. Translation: CASSEEQGGTEAFF. V gene TRBV6-1 combines with J gene TRBJ1-1; D may be TRBD1 (6 bases). Germline-derived CDR1 and CDR2 are MNHNS and SASEGT. V was shortened by 1 base and J by 4 bases, with 10 bases between the two germline ends. The CDR3 loop spans 14 amino acids.